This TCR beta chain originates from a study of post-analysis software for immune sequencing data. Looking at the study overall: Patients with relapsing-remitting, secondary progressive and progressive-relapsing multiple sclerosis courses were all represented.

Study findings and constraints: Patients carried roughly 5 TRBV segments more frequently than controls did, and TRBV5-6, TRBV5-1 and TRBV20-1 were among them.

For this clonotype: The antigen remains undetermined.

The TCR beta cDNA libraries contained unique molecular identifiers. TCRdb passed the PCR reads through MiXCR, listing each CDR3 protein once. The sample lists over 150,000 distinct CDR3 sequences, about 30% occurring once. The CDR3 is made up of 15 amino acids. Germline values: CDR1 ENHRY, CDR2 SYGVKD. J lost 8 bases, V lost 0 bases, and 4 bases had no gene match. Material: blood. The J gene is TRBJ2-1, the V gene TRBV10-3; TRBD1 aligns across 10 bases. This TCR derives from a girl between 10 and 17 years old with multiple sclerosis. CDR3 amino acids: CAISESGQGGDEQFF. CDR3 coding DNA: TGTGCCATCAGTGAGTCTGGACAGGGGGGCGATGAGCAGTTCTTC.